What follows are 29 T cell receptor beta chains derived from one specimen sequenced in a study of shared clonotypes between healthy human individuals. TCRdb's table, derived via immunoSEQ multiplex PCR, lists solely in-frame clones and lacks some. The sample holds about 1 million clones, approximately 72% seen once. The source material was memory CD4+ T cells sorted from blood. Subset: CD45RA-negative fraction. All receptors derive from a man aged 18-30 years in good health.

This clone occurred many times. The gene calls are TRBV29-1 and TRBJ1-1; D remains ambiguous. V was trimmed by 8 bases and J by 5 bases, leaving 18 bases between them. The CDR3 has 13 amino acids. The V gene's germline CDR1 is SQVTM and CDR2 ANQGSEA. CDR3 sequence reads: CSSYDGRVTEAFF. CDR3 sequence (DNA): TGCAGCTCGTATGACGGACGGGTAACTGAAGCTTTCTTT.

This sequence joins TRBV7-6 and TRBJ2-2; TRBD1 matches 9 bases. V gave up 5 bases and J gave up 6 bases; unmatched junction bases: 10. Germline CDR1 is SGHVS and CDR2 is FNYEAQ. This CDR3 is 16 amino acids long. CDR3 in DNA: TGTGCCAGCAGCCCCGGGACAGGGATTATCGCCGGGGAGCTGTTTTTT. The encoded protein is CASSPGTGIIAGELFF.

The rearrangement links TRBV6-5 to TRBJ2-2, with D possibly matching TRBD1 (5 bases). Germline lookup yields CDR1 MNHEY and CDR2 SVGAGI. V was clipped by 4 bases and J by 6 bases, with 15 bases between them. The CDR3 has 15 residues. The CDR3 DNA sequence: TGTGCCAGCAGTTTTGGGCAGGGTACTGCCGGGGAGCTGTTTTTT. As protein: CASSFGQGTAGELFF.

The rearrangement uses TRBV2 and TRBJ1-2; D is unclear. The V and J ends lost 2 bases and 5 bases respectively, with 6 bases between them. Per the germline V gene, CDR1 is SNHLY and CDR2 is FYNNEI. The CDR3 totals 12 residues. This CDR3 reads CASSESVYGYTF. The CDR3 bases are TGTGCCAGCAGTGAATCAGTTTATGGCTACACCTTC.

The gene calls are TRBV6-5 and TRBJ1-6; D gene ambiguous. The germline CDR1 and CDR2 sequences are MNHEY and SVGAGI. The CDR3 is 14 amino acids. Trimming removed 2 bases at V and 4 bases at J, with 6 bases between. CDR3 DNA sequence: TGTGCCAGCAGTTACAATCAGTATAATTCACCCCTCCACTTT. This encodes CASSYNQYNSPLHF.

A single count supports this clone. This chain links TRBV21-1 with TRBJ2-1; TRBD1, the D gene given by the table, was not confirmed from the DNA. TRBV21-1 is termed a pseudogene. The CDR3 runs 16 residues. In DNA form, the CDR3 reads TGTGCCAGCAGCAACATGGCAGAAACCGCCTACAATGAGCAGTTCTTC. It is translated as CASSNMAETAYNEQFF.

The V gene is TRBV27, the J gene TRBJ2-1; 7 bases align to TRBD2. Germline V CDR1 and CDR2: MNHEY, SMNVEV (reference sequence). Losses at the gene ends were 0 bases for V and 4 bases for J; bases not matched to a gene: 6. The CDR3 length is 16 residues. The CDR3 bases are TGTGCCAGCAGTTTATCCGTCCGGGAGGCGTACAATGAGCAGTTCTTC. It yields the protein CASSLSVREAYNEQFF.

This clone was counted only a few times. V and J are TRBV2 and TRBJ1-1; D unresolved. The CDR3 is 13 residues long. Germline CDR1 SNHLY, CDR2 FYNNEI. V was pared by 5 bases and J by 1 base, with 8 bases between. The CDR3: CASSYQSNTEAFF. The CDR3 DNA reads TGTGCCAGCAGTTACCAGTCGAACACTGAAGCTTTCTTT.

This clone was seen once. A read error may be the cause here, since a much bigger clone is one base away. Other DNA sequences in this specimen translate into the identical CDR3. This sequence joins TRBV19 and TRBJ2-7; the D is unclear. The length of the CDR3 is 11 residues. Germline V gives CDR1 LNHDA, CDR2 SQIVND (reference sequence). In DNA, the CDR3 is TGTGCCAGTAGCGATTTCTACGAGCAGTATTTC. Translating gives CASSDFYEQYF. Full variable domain (remainder filled in from reference TRBV19 and TRBJ2-7): DGGITQSPKYLFRKEGQNVTLSCEQNLNHDAMYWYRQDPGQGLRLIYYSQIVNDFQKGDIAEGYSVSREKKESFPLTVTSAQKNPTAFYLCASSDFYEQYFGPGTRLTVT.

The rearrangement joins TRBV2 to TRBJ1-2; D unclear. The germline V gene encodes CDR1 SNHLY and CDR2 FYNNEI. The CDR3 contains 13 residues. Trimming shortened V by 6 bases and J by 4 bases, and 12 bases separated the two germline ends. The CDR3 reads CASSVDILYGYTF. The CDR3 DNA follows: TGTGCCAGCAGCGTCGACATCCTCTATGGCTACACCTTC.

This clone was observed a handful of times. The chain recombines TRBV5-1 with TRBJ2-7; D is tentatively TRBD1 or TRBD2 (5 bases each). This CDR3 has 14 amino acids. V dropped 5 bases and J dropped 7 bases, with 19 bases sitting between them. Germline V CDR1 and CDR2: SGHRS, YFSETQ. The CDR3 DNA reads as TGCGCCAGCAGTTTTGTTATGGACACGGGAGAGCAGTACTTC. As protein: CASSFVMDTGEQYF.

The rearrangement links TRBV7-2 to TRBJ2-3; D is perhaps TRBD1 or TRBD2 (5 bases each). Between the trimmed V and J ends, which lost 0 bases and 4 bases, there was a span of 14 bases. The CDR3 length is 16 residues. Germline V lookup: CDR1 SGHTA, CDR2 FQGNSA. The CDR3 coding sequence is TGTGCCAGCAGCTTAGCGTGGGGGAGTAGCGCAGATACGCAGTATTTT. This sequence encodes CASSLAWGSSADTQYF. Full variable domain (remainder filled in from reference TRBV7-2 and TRBJ2-3): GAGVSQSPSNKVTEKGKDVELRCDPISGHTALYWYRQSLGQGLEFLIYFQGNSAPDKSGLPSDRFSAERTGGSVSTLTIQRTQQEDSAVYLCASSLAWGSSADTQYFGPGTRLTVL.

This clone was seen a handful of times. V and J are TRBV2 and TRBJ2-2; 13 positions match TRBD2. CDR3 length: 16 residues. Trimming at V came to 5 bases and at J to 9 bases, leaving 9 bases not matched to a gene. Germline lookup yields CDR1 SNHLY and CDR2 FYNNEI. In DNA, the CDR3 is TGTGCCAGCAGTATCGGACTAGCGGGAGTTCAGTGGGAGCTGTTTTTT. Amino acids: CASSIGLAGVQWELFF.

This clone occurred many times. The chain couples TRBV4-1 to TRBJ2-7, with TRBD2 identical over 12 bases. The CDR3 extends over 16 amino acids. With V trimmed by 2 bases and J by 5 bases, 7 bases remained unmatched. Looked up from germline, CDR1 is MGHRA and CDR2 is YSYEKL. CDR3 nucleotide sequence: TGCGCCAGCAGCCAATCTCCACTAGCGGGAGGAAACGAGCAGTACTTC. This encodes CASSQSPLAGGNEQYF.

As concerns this clone: Other DNA sequences of this sample code for an identical CDR3. This chain connects TRBV30 to TRBJ1-5, with D tentatively TRBD1 (6 bases). Deletions cut 1 base from V and 0 bases from J, with 7 bases between. The length of the CDR3 is 14 residues. Germline CDR1 GTSNPN, CDR2 SVGIG (reference sequence). CDR3 bases: TGTGCCTGGAGTGGGACAGTTAGCAATCAGCCCCAGCATTTT. This translates into CAWSGTVSNQPQHF. The whole variable domain, filled in from reference TRBV30 and TRBJ1-5, reads SQTIHQWPATLVQPVGSPLSLECTVEGTSNPNLYWYRQAAGRGLQLLFYSVGIGQISSEVPQNLSASRPQDRQFILSSKKLLLSDSGFYLCAWSGTVSNQPQHFGDGTRLSIL.

This clone was counted between two and nine times. The chain has TRBV5-6 and TRBJ2-1, with 10 positions matching TRBD2. The junction had 4 bases not matched to a gene; V was cut back by 1 base and J by 0 bases. This CDR3 contains 17 residues. Germline V gene lookup returns CDR1 SGHDT and CDR2 YYEEEE. In DNA form, the CDR3 reads TGTGCCAGCAGCTTGACTAGCGGGGTAATCTCCTACAATGAGCAGTTCTTC. Amino acids: CASSLTSGVISYNEQFF.

On this clone: A junction end diverges from the germline sequence, so it may reflect a read error. The gene calls are TRBV7-2 and TRBJ2-6; D may be TRBD1 or TRBD2 (5 bases each). The CDR3 runs to 15 residues. Germline loops: CDR1 SGHTA, CDR2 FQGNSA. The CDR3 nucleotides are TGTGCCAGCAGCTTGGGACCCGGTGGGTCCAACGTCCTGACTTTC. It yields the protein CASSLGPGGSNVLTF.

V gene TRBV27 combines with J gene TRBJ2-7; D is unresolved. This CDR3 spans 15 amino acids. Per the germline V gene, CDR1 is MNHEY and CDR2 is SMNVEV (reference sequence). The V end lost 4 bases, the J end lost 0 bases, and 13 bases lay between the germline ends. The CDR3 DNA sequence: TGTGCCAGCAGTTCCGCCTCACTGGGCTCCTACGAGCAGTACTTC. Amino acid sequence: CASSSASLGSYEQYF.

This clone has only a few counts. This chain's CDR3 is CASTDGQGRTDTQYF. The CDR3 nucleotides are TGTGCCAGCACCGATGGGCAGGGCCGCACAGATACGCAGTATTTT. The V gene is TRBV25-1, the J gene TRBJ2-3; D perhaps matches TRBD1 (5 bases). The CDR3 sequence is 15 residues long. The germline V gene has CDR1 MGHDK and CDR2 SYGVNS. V was trimmed by 7 bases and J by 1 base, leaving 15 bases between them.

The chain has TRBV6-1 and TRBJ2-5, with 7 nucleotides matching TRBD2. With V trimmed by 5 bases and J by 4 bases, 10 bases remained unmatched. The CDR3 runs to 15 residues. Germline lookup yields CDR1 MNHNS and CDR2 SASEGT. The CDR3 here is CASSLGVAGLETQYF. The DNA of the CDR3 is TGTGCCAGCAGTTTAGGGGTAGCGGGCTTAGAGACCCAGTACTTC.

This chain connects TRBV21-1 to TRBJ1-5; the table's TRBD1 call for D was not verified on the DNA. TRBV21-1 is a recognized pseudogene. The CDR3 is 17 residues long. CDR3 DNA sequence: TGTGCCAGCAGCAAAGTATTCGTGACAGGGTTCCATCAGCCCCAGCATTTT. It translates to CASSKVFVTGFHQPQHF.

This chain joins TRBV7-2 and TRBJ2-1; D may be TRBD1 (6 bases). The V and J ends lost 5 bases and 0 bases respectively, with 23 bases between them. Looked up from germline, CDR1 is SGHTA and CDR2 is FQGNSA. This CDR3 has 19 amino acids. The CDR3 DNA sequence: TGTGCCAGCAGCATACTTAAGGGGAACAGGGCTAGCTCCTACAATGAGCAGTTCTTC. It codes for CASSILKGNRASSYNEQFF.

The rearrangement links TRBV18 to TRBJ2-1; the D is unclear. Trimming stripped 3 bases from V and 7 bases from J, with 10 bases between. CDR3 size: 13 residues. Germline values: CDR1 KGHSH, CDR2 LQKENI. CDR3 sequence (DNA): TGTGCCAGCTCACCCCCATCCGAAAATGAGCAGTTCTTC. It is translated as CASSPPSENEQFF.

The CDR3 coding sequence is TGTGCCAGCAGGAGGGAACAGGGAAAAGCCGGGGAGCTGTTTTTT. This codes for CASRREQGKAGELFF. The rearrangement joins TRBV2 to TRBJ2-2; a weak D match, TRBD1 (6 bases). Deletions cut 6 bases from V and 6 bases from J, with 17 bases between. Germline assignment: CDR1 SNHLY and CDR2 FYNNEI. The CDR3 covers 15 residues. Full variable domain (remainder filled in from reference TRBV2 and TRBJ2-2): EPEVTQTPSHQVTQMGQEVILRCVPISNHLYFYWYRQILGQKVEFLVSFYNNEISEKSEIFDDQFSVERPDGSNFTLKIRSTKLEDSAMYFCASRREQGKAGELFFGEGSRLTVL.

The V and J genes are TRBV28 and TRBJ2-7; 8 bases are a match to TRBD2. The CDR3 contains 17 residues. CDR1 is MDHEN and CDR2 is SYDVKM in the germline V gene. The V segment lost 6 bases and the J segment 0 bases; nucleotides outside the gene matches: 13. The CDR3 region is CASRNWGLAGLSYEQYF. CDR3 nucleotide sequence: TGTGCCAGCAGGAATTGGGGGCTAGCGGGTCTCTCCTACGAGCAGTACTTC.

The chain recombines TRBV7-2 with TRBJ1-1; D is ambiguous. The CDR3 length is 16 residues. Trimming pared 4 bases from V and 0 bases from J, leaving 15 bases between. CDR1 and CDR2 from the germline V gene are SGHTA and FQGNSA. The CDR3 nucleotides are TGTGCCAGCAGCTCGGACGGATTTTACATGAACACTGAAGCTTTCTTT. Translated, it gives CASSSDGFYMNTEAFF.

The V and J genes are TRBV5-8 and TRBJ2-7; D uncertain. The V gene lost 0 bases and the J gene lost 5 bases, with 18 bases spanning the gap. The length of the CDR3 is 16 residues. Germline V CDR1 and CDR2: SGHTS, YDEGEE. CDR3 sequence reads: CASSLAVTSKGNEQYF. The CDR3 DNA reads TGTGCCAGCAGCTTGGCCGTGACAAGTAAAGGTAACGAGCAGTACTTC.

V gene TRBV7-2 combines with J gene TRBJ2-2; D assignment may be TRBD1 or TRBD2 (6 bases each). The CDR3 has 14 residues. The V end lost 1 base, the J end lost 8 bases, and 11 bases lay between the germline ends. In germline, CDR1 is SGHTA, CDR2 FQGNSA. CDR3: CASSLEGGTGELFF. For the CDR3, the DNA is TGTGCCAGCAGCTTAGAGGGCGGGACAGGGGAGCTGTTTTTT.

The rearrangement links TRBV11-2 to TRBJ2-1; TRBD2 aligns across 8 bases. After removal of 5 bases from V and 13 bases from J, the junction contained 7 bases not matched to a gene. In germline, CDR1 is SGHAT, CDR2 FQNNGV. The CDR3 contains 12 residues. The CDR3 nucleotides are TGTGCCAGCAGCGCTAGCGGGCGCGACCAGTTCTTC. This translates into CASSASGRDQFF.